This T cell receptor beta chain was captured in a study of identical twins. Study-wide findings and caveats: Invariant MAIT and iNKT cells could partly confound zero-insertion analyses. Out-of-frame alpha sequences common to twins exhibited a surplus of low generation probability. Memory repertoires showed no such pattern, whereas abundant cord blood beta clonotypes carried fewer insertions.

Through template switching, a universal primer site was introduced, and the cDNA contained unique molecular identifiers. TCRdb passed the 5' RACE reads through MiXCR, listing each CDR3 protein once. This table has about 100,000 distinct CDR3 sequences, 5.9% appearing once. Germline loops: CDR1 LNHDA, CDR2 SQIVND (reference sequence). The V segment lost 6 bases and the J segment 7 bases; nucleotides outside the gene matches: 15. This CDR3 contains 16 residues. Comments on this clonotype: Its antigen is undetermined.

Sequenced material: memory T cells sorted from blood. This TCR came from a woman aged 45-60 years in good health. The chain employs TRBV19 and TRBJ2-1; 7 nucleotides align to TRBD2. CDR3 DNA: TGTGCCAGTAGCCCTATCTTAGCGGGTAGAGGTAATGAGCAGTTCTTC. As protein: CASSPILAGRGNEQFF.